A single sample gave rise to the 16 T cell receptor beta chains below, sequenced in a study of cytomegalovirus exposure and HLA in healthy donors. PCR amplification relied on 60 Vbeta primers (plus 13 Jbeta primers). Assay: immunoSEQ multiplex PCR; the TCRdb copy retains only in-frame clones and omits some. Of roughly 80,000 clones listed, around 82% are singletons. The specimen sequenced was PBMCs. The receptors were gathered from a male donor in good health and CMV-seronegative.

This clone has just a few counts. The rearrangement links TRBV4-3 to TRBJ2-1; TRBD1 is a possible D gene (5 bases). The CDR3 length is 14 residues. The germline gives CDR1 LGHNA, CDR2 YSLEER. V was cut by 4 bases and J by 5 bases, with 12 bases left in between. CDR3 coding DNA: TGCGCCAGCAGCCCAGGGTTCATAGACAATGAGCAGTTCTTC. This codes for CASSPGFIDNEQFF.

V and J are TRBV28 and TRBJ2-5, with no clear D. Germline assignment: CDR1 MDHEN and CDR2 SYDVKM. The CDR3 is 14 residues long. Trimming removed 3 bases at V and 5 bases at J, with 13 bases between. The CDR3 loop is CASSFSSTGETQYF. The CDR3 nucleotides are TGTGCCAGCAGTTTCTCATCCACCGGTGAGACCCAGTACTTC.

The rearrangement links TRBV6-1 to TRBJ1-2; TRBD1 matches 12 bases. Trimming at V came to 4 bases and at J to 8 bases, leaving 8 bases not matched to a gene. The CDR3 runs to 15 residues. CDR1 and CDR2 from the germline V gene are MNHNS and SASEGT. This CDR3 is CASSAPGQGARGYTF. The CDR3 region has the DNA TGTGCCAGCAGTGCGCCGGGACAGGGGGCGCGGGGCTACACCTTC.

In its sample, this clone was seen once. The chain is built from TRBV7-9 and TRBJ1-5; D might be TRBD1 (5 bases). CDR1 and CDR2 (germline): SEHNR, FQNEAQ (reference sequence). The CDR3 consists of 16 residues. Trimming cost V 2 bases and J 4 bases, with 15 bases left between them. CDR3 sequence: CASSLSGGAGNQPQHF. The CDR3 nucleotides are TGTGCCAGCAGCTTAAGCGGAGGGGCGGGAAATCAGCCCCAGCATTTT.

The chain uses TRBV29-1 and TRBJ2-7, with D maybe TRBD1 (7 bases). This CDR3 has 13 residues. Deletions cut 4 bases from V and 5 bases from J, with 15 bases between. Germline-derived CDR1 and CDR2 are SQVTM and ANQGSEA. The DNA for the CDR3 is TGCAGCGTTGCCAGGGGGGATATCCACGAGCAGTACTTC. It yields the protein CSVARGDIHEQYF.

The chain carries TRBV9 and TRBJ1-2; 10 bases fit TRBD1. This CDR3 spans 15 amino acids. The germline gives CDR1 SGDLS, CDR2 YYNGEE. J lost 4 bases, V lost 0 bases, and 3 bases had no gene match. CDR3 coding DNA: TGTGCCAGCAGCGTAGGGGGACAGGGGACCTATGGCTACACCTTC. Translation: CASSVGGQGTYGYTF.

The rearrangement links TRBV20-1 to TRBJ2-7; no reliable D call. In germline, CDR1 is DFQATT, CDR2 SNEGSKA (reference sequence). The CDR3 consists of 11 residues. V lost 4 bases and J lost 2, with 6 bases in between. Here the CDR3 reads CSATLAYEQYF. The CDR3 nucleotides are TGCAGTGCTACTTTAGCCTACGAGCAGTACTTC.

For the CDR3, the DNA is TGTGCCAGCAGTTTGGGACATCATTCCTACGAGCAGTACTTC. Amino acid sequence: CASSLGHHSYEQYF. The rearrangement links TRBV27 to TRBJ2-5, with TRBD1 as a possible D gene (6 bases). The DNA end favors TRBJ2-7, so the J call may be wrong. The germline gives CDR1 MNHEY, CDR2 SMNVEV (reference sequence). The CDR3 has 14 residues.

This clone was counted a few times. The V call is TRBV5-1, the J call TRBJ2-2; TRBD2 agrees at 13 bases. The CDR3 totals 16 residues. Germline CDR1 reads SGHRS; CDR2 reads YFSETQ. The junction had 3 bases not matched to a gene; V was cut back by 3 bases and J by 4 bases. The CDR3 DNA sequence: TGCGCCAGCAGCTGGACTAGCGGGAGTAGCACCGGGGAGCTGTTTTTT. This codes for CASSWTSGSSTGELFF. Supplemented by reference TRBV5-1 and TRBJ2-2, the full variable domain reads KAGVTQTPRYLIKTRGQQVTLSCSPISGHRSVSWYQQTPGQGLQFLFEYFSETQRNKGNFPGRFSGRQFSNSRSEMNVSTLELGDSALYLCASSWTSGSSTGELFFGEGSRLTVL.

This clone was recorded a few times. A read error may account for a junction end that differs from germline. V and J are TRBV30 and TRBJ1-5; D remains unclear. The CDR3 extends over 11 amino acids. CDR1 is GTSNPN, CDR2 SVGIG, per germline (reference sequence). The CDR3, as DNA: TGTGCCTGGAGTGTTGGAGGGCCCCGGCATTTT. This codes for CAWSVGGPRHF.

V usage is TRBV5-6 and J usage is TRBJ2-7; D is unresolved. Germline V gene lookup returns CDR1 SGHDT and CDR2 YYEEEE. The CDR3 is made up of 13 amino acids. V gave up 1 base and J gave up 0 bases, with 5 bases separating them. Here the CDR3 DNA reads TGTGCCAGCAGCTTGCCGAGCTCCTACGAGCAGTACTTC. This codes for CASSLPSSYEQYF.

The gene calls are TRBV5-6 and TRBJ2-7; tentative D call: TRBD1 (5 bases). The V and J ends lost 0 bases and 0 bases respectively, with 7 bases between them. The germline gives CDR1 SGHDT, CDR2 YYEEEE. CDR3 length: 14 residues. The CDR3 reads CASSLVDNSYEQYF. The CDR3 region has the DNA TGTGCCAGCAGCTTGGTGGACAACTCCTACGAGCAGTACTTC. The full variable domain, in which reference TRBV5-6 and TRBJ2-7 provide the parts outside the CDR3, is DAGVTQSPTHLIKTRGQQVTLRCSPKSGHDTVSWYQQALGQGPQFIFQYYEEEERQRGNFPDRFSGHQFPNYSSELNVNALLLGDSALYLCASSLVDNSYEQYFGPGTRLTVT.

This clone was counted between two and nine times. The V call is TRBV5-1, the J call TRBJ2-5; D is unclear. This CDR3 has 13 residues. The germline gives CDR1 SGHRS, CDR2 YFSETQ. V lost 3 bases to trimming and J lost 5 bases, with 11 bases between them. The CDR3 here is CASSSPSGETQYF. In DNA form, the CDR3 reads TGCGCCAGCAGCTCGCCCTCCGGGGAGACCCAGTACTTC.

The CDR3 sequence: CASSQDIGGLAYEQYF. The CDR3 DNA is TGCGCCAGCAGCCAAGATATAGGCGGACTCGCCTACGAGCAGTACTTC. The genes are TRBV4-3 and TRBJ2-7; maybe TRBD2 (5 bases). V was trimmed by 0 bases and J by 2 bases, leaving 14 bases between them. CDR1 and CDR2 from the germline V gene are LGHNA and YSLEER. There are 16 residues in the CDR3.

This rearrangement joins TRBV5-5 to TRBJ1-1; D not certain. Trimming left V 4 bases short and J 1 base short, with 14 bases between. The CDR3 length is 15 residues. Germline V gene data show CDR1 as SGHKS and CDR2 as YYEKEE (reference sequence). The CDR3 sequence: CASSPSLLRNTEAFF. The CDR3 DNA reads TGTGCCAGCAGCCCGAGTTTACTTCGGAACACTGAAGCTTTCTTT.

CDR3 amino acids: CASSFFSTYEQYF. The CDR3 DNA reads as TGTGCCAGCAGCTTTTTCTCTACTTACGAGCAGTACTTC. The chain has TRBV11-2 and TRBJ2-7; D ambiguous. This CDR3 spans 13 amino acids. Trimming left V 3 bases short and J 4 bases short, with 10 bases between. The germline CDR1 and CDR2 sequences are SGHAT and FQNNGV. The variable domain in full, with the rest retrieved from reference TRBV11-2 and TRBJ2-7, is EAGVAQSPRYKIIEKRQSVAFWCNPISGHATLYWYQQILGQGPKLLIQFQNNGVVDDSQLPKDRFSAERLKGVDSTLKIQPAKLEDSAVYLCASSFFSTYEQYFGPGTRLTVT.